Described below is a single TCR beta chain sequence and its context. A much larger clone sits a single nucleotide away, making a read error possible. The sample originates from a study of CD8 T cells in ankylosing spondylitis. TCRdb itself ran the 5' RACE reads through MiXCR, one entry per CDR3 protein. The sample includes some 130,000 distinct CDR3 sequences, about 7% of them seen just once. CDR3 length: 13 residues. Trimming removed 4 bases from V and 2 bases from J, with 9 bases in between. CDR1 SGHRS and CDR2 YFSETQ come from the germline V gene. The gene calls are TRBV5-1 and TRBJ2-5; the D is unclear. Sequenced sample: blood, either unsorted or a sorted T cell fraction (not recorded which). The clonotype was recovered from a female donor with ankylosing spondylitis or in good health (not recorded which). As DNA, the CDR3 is TGCGCCAGCAGCCCTGCTACTCAAGAGACCCAGTACTTC. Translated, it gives CASSPATQETQYF.